This T cell receptor beta chain was sequenced for a study of shared clonotypes between healthy human individuals. This clone was recorded a few times. The antigen is unknown. Produced via immunoSEQ multiplex PCR; TCRdb's table is partial and in-frame only. The top ten hold more than 0.085% of the sample, which has around 650,000 clones, approximately 96% seen once. The study, taken as a whole, reports: Although depth was large, rarefaction showed that sequencing of the sorted subsets was incomplete.

The naive CD8 subset, CD45RO-negative cells positively selected for CCR7, excluded terminally differentiated effector memory CD45RA+ cells. What was sequenced was naive CD8+ T cells sorted from blood. This receptor was identified in a woman aged 25 to 39 in good health.

CDR3 in amino acids: CASSIGGLAGGFYEQYF. The CDR3 region has the DNA TGTGCCAGTAGTATAGGGGGACTAGCGGGAGGATTCTACGAGCAGTACTTC. V usage is TRBV19 and J usage is TRBJ2-7; 15 positions agree with TRBD2. The CDR3 runs to 17 residues. Germline V gene sequence: CDR1 LNHDA, CDR2 SQIVND (reference sequence). The ends lost 1 base at V and 3 bases at J; junction bases unmatched: 4.